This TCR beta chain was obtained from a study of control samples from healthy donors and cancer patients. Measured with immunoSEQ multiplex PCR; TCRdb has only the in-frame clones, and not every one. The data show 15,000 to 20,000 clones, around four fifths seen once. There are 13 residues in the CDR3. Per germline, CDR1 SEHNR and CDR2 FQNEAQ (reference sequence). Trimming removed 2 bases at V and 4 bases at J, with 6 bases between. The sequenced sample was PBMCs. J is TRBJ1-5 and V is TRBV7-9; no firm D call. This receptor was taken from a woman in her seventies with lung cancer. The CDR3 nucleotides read TGTGCCAGCAGCTTATCCATGAATCAGCCCCAGCATTTT. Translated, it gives CASSLSMNQPQHF.